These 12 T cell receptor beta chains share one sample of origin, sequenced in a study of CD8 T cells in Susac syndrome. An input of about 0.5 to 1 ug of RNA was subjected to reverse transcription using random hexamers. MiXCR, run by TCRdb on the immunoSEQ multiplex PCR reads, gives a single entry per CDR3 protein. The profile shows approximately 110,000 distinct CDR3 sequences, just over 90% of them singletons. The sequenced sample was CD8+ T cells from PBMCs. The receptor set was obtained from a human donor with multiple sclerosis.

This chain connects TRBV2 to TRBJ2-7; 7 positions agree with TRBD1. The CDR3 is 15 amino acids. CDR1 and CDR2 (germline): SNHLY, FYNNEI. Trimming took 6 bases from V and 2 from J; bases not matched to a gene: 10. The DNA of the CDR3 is TGTGCCAGCAGGGACGGGACAGCCTCAACCTACGAGCAGTACTTC. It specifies CASRDGTASTYEQYF.

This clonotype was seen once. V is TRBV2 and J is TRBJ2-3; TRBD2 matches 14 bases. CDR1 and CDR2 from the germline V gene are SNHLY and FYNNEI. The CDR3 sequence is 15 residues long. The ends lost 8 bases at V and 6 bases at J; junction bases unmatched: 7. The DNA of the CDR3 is TGTGCCAGCGCGACTAGCGGGGGGGGAATGGATACGCAGTATTTT. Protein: CASATSGGGMDTQYF.

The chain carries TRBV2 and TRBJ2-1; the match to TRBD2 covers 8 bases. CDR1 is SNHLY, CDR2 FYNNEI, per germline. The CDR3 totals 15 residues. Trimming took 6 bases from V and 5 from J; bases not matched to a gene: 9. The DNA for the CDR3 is TGTGCCAGCAGCCCCGCGGGGGGAGAACACAATGAGCAGTTCTTC. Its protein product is CASSPAGGEHNEQFF.

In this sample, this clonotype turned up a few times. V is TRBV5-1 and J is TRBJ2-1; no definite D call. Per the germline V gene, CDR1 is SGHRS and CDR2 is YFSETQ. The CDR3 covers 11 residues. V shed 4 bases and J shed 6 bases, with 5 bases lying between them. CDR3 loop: CASSHSNEQFF. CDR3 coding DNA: TGCGCCAGCAGCCATTCCAATGAGCAGTTCTTC.

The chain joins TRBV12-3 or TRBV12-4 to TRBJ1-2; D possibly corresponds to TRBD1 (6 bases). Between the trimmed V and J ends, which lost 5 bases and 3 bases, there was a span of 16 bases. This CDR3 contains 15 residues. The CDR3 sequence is CASSIHHRDDYGYTF. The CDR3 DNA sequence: TGTGCCAGCAGTATACACCACAGGGACGACTATGGCTACACCTTC.

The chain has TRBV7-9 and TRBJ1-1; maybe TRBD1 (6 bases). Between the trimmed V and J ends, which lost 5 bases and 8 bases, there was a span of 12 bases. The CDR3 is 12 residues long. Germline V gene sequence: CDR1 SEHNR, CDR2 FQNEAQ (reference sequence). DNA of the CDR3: TGTGCCAGCAGCCCAGGGACATTAGAAGCTTTCTTT. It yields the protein CASSPGTLEAFF.

The CDR3 DNA is TGTGCCACCAGTGAGGGGACTAGCGGAAACACCGGGGAGCTGTTTTTT. It codes for CATSEGTSGNTGELFF. V gene TRBV24-1 combines with J gene TRBJ2-2; 11 bases are shared with TRBD2. The ends lost 4 bases at V and 2 bases at J; junction bases unmatched: 2. Germline loops: CDR1 KGHDR, CDR2 SFDVKD. The length of the CDR3 is 16 residues.

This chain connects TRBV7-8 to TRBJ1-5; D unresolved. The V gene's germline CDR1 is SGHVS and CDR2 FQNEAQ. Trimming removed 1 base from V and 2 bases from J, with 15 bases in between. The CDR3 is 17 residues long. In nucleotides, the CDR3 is TGTGCCAGCAGCTTAGAGGTCAGGCCTCGGGGCAATCAGCCCCAGCATTTT. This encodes CASSLEVRPRGNQPQHF. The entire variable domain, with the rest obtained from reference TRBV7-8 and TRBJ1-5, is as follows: GAGVSQSPRYKVAKRGQDVALRCDPISGHVSLFWYQQALGQGPEFLTYFQNEAQLDKSGLPSDRFFAERPEGSVSTLKIQRTQQEDSAVYLCASSLEVRPRGNQPQHFGDGTRLSIL.

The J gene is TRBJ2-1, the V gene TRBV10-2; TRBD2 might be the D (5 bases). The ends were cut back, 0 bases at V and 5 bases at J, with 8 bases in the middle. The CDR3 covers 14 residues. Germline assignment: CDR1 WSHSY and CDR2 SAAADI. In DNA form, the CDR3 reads TGCGCCAGCAGTGAGTCCGGGGTACACAATGAGCAGTTCTTC. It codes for CASSESGVHNEQFF.

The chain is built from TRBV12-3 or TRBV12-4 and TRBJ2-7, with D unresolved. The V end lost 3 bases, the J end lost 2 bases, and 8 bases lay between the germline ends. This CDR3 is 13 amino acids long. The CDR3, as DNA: TGTGCCAGCAGTTTGGCGGTTACCTACGAGCAGTACGTC. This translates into CASSLAVTYEQYV.

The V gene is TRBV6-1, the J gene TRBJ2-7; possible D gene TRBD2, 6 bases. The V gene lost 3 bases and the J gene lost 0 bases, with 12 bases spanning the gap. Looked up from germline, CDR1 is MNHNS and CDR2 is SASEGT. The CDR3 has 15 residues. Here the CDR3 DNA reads TGTGCCAGCAGTGAGTTGGAGGGCACCTCCTACGAGCAGTACTTC. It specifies CASSELEGTSYEQYF.

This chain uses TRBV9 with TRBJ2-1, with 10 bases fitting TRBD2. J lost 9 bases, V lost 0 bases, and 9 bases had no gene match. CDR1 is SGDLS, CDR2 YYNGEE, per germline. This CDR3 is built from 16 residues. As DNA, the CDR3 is TGTGCCAGCAGCGTAGTGTCTAGCGGGAGATTGGGTGAGCAGTTCTTC. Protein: CASSVVSSGRLGEQFF.